The 27 T cell receptor beta chains below were found in one sample sequenced in a study of shared clonotypes between healthy human individuals (dated by TCRdb to the early 2020s). Libraries were built with the immunoSEQ multiplex PCR assay. The clones in this table, taken by TCRdb from immuneACCESS, are in-frame only. Not every clone is retained; where verified, under half of the shortfall comes from an unresolved V gene, and the cause of the rest is unknown. Recorded for this sample are about 340,000 clones; over 70% of them occurred a single time. The ten largest clones take up over 9.5% of the sample. The source material was memory CD4+ T cells sorted from blood. Interpreted using the paper, the cell subset or site label stands for: CD45RA-negative fraction. These receptor sequences come from a man under 40 in good health.

The J gene is TRBJ2-7, the V gene TRBV2; 8 nucleotides line up with TRBD2. In germline, CDR1 is SNHLY, CDR2 FYNNEI. V shed 6 bases and J 6 bases; nucleotides not matched to a gene: 7. The CDR3 extends over 13 amino acids. The CDR3 coding sequence is TGTGCCAGCAGGCCCCAAGCGGGAGCCGAGCAGTACTTC. It is translated as CASRPQAGAEQYF.

The J gene is TRBJ2-2, the V gene TRBV7-3, with D tentatively TRBD2 (6 bases). Germline V CDR1 and CDR2: SGHTA, FQGTGA. This CDR3 has 17 amino acids. Deletions cut 2 bases from V and 4 bases from J, with 17 bases between. In DNA form, the CDR3 reads TGTGCCAGCAGCTTATATCGTGCGGGGAGTGGCACCGGGGAGCTGTTTTTT. This gives the protein CASSLYRAGSGTGELFF. Using reference TRBV7-3 and TRBJ2-2 for the parts outside the CDR3, the full variable domain is GAGVSQTPSNKVTEKGKYVELRCDPISGHTALYWYRQSLGQGPEFLIYFQGTGAADDSGLPNDRFFAVRPEGSVSTLKIQRTERGDSAVYLCASSLYRAGSGTGELFFGEGSRLTVL.

The chain is built from TRBV28 and TRBJ2-7; D is ambiguous. The length of the CDR3 is 14 residues. Trimming took off 3 bases at V and 3 bases at J, with 12 bases between the two ends. From germline, CDR1 is MDHEN and CDR2 SYDVKM. This CDR3 reads CASSLVGRIYEQYF. CDR3 nucleotides: TGTGCCAGCAGTTTGGTAGGGCGTATCTACGAGCAGTACTTC.

This clone was detected a few times. The rearrangement joins TRBV18 to TRBJ1-2, with D unclear. Looked up from germline, CDR1 is KGHSH and CDR2 is LQKENI. V was pared by 3 bases and J by 2 bases, with 13 bases between. This CDR3 is built from 15 residues. CDR3 DNA: TGTGCCAGCTCACCGGCGGAGGATCCAAACTATGGCTACACCTTC. Translated, it gives CASSPAEDPNYGYTF.

V is TRBV7-8 and J is TRBJ2-7; the D is unclear. The germline V and J ends were trimmed by 3 bases and 0 bases, with 12 bases remaining between them. Germline CDR1 reads SGHVS; CDR2 reads FQNEAQ. This CDR3 is 15 amino acids long. The CDR3 loop reads CASSFVADLSYEQYF. CDR3 bases: TGTGCCAGCAGCTTCGTGGCGGATCTCTCCTACGAGCAGTACTTC.

This clone appeared a single time. The chain combines TRBV29-1 with TRBJ1-2; a possible D gene is TRBD1 (5 bases). The ends were cut back, 7 bases at V and 7 bases at J, with 16 bases in the middle. Germline CDR1 reads SQVTM; CDR2 reads ANQGSEA. The CDR3 has 12 residues. The CDR3 DNA follows: TGCAGCGGGGGGACCCAGGAGGCTGGCTACACCTTC. It translates to CSGGTQEAGYTF. The complete variable domain, with remaining parts taken from reference TRBV29-1 and TRBJ1-2, reads SAVISQKPSRDICQRGTSLTIQCQVDSQVTMMFWYRQQPGQSLTLIATANQGSEATYESGFVIDKFPISRPNLTFSTLTVSNMSPEDSSIYLCSGGTQEAGYTFGSGTRLTVV.

This chain joins TRBV28 and TRBJ1-4, with 8 bases matching TRBD1. Germline V gene lookup returns CDR1 MDHEN and CDR2 SYDVKM. V lost 7 bases, J lost 12 bases, and 10 bases stayed unmatched. The CDR3 consists of 13 residues. In DNA, the CDR3 is TGTGCCAGCACCCGCCCCGGACAGGGCGAACTGTTTTTT. It specifies CASTRPGQGELFF.

This chain joins TRBV5-1 and TRBJ1-6; 8 bases fit TRBD1. The J segment lost 9 bases and the V segment lost 2 bases, leaving 10 bases of the junction unmatched. Germline V gene sequence: CDR1 SGHRS, CDR2 YFSETQ. The CDR3 sequence is 16 residues long. CDR3 amino acids: CASSLGAGGFSSPLHF. CDR3 sequence (DNA): TGCGCCAGCAGCTTAGGGGCAGGGGGCTTTAGTTCACCCCTCCACTTT.

CDR3 loop: CASRGQGGVNNEQFF. The CDR3 DNA follows: TGTGCCAGTAGGGGACAGGGGGGGGTAAACAATGAGCAGTTCTTC. The chain recombines TRBV19 with TRBJ2-1; 11 bases agree with TRBD1. V lost 6 bases, J lost 5 bases, and 6 bases stayed unmatched. The germline gives CDR1 LNHDA, CDR2 SQIVND (reference sequence). CDR3 length equals 15 residues.

The chain combines TRBV10-3 with TRBJ2-1; D not certain. Trimming pared 4 bases from V and 8 bases from J, leaving 12 bases between. In germline, CDR1 is ENHRY, CDR2 SYGVKD. CDR3 length: 13 amino acids. CDR3 in DNA: TGTGCCATCAGTGGAGCAGGTTCGGATGAGCAGTTCTTC. This sequence encodes CAISGAGSDEQFF.

The rearrangement links TRBV28 to TRBJ1-1; no definite D call. CDR3 length equals 12 residues. The germline V gene has CDR1 MDHEN and CDR2 SYDVKM. The V gene lost 1 base and the J gene lost 10 bases, with 10 bases spanning the gap. This CDR3 is CASSLSWAVAFF. The CDR3 bases are TGTGCCAGCAGTTTATCTTGGGCAGTAGCTTTCTTT.

The V call is TRBV23-1, the J call TRBJ1-5; TRBD1 is a possible D gene (5 bases). TRBV23-1 is flagged as an ORF with uncertain function. Trimming removed 0 bases at V and 4 bases at J, with 13 bases between. CDR3 length equals 16 residues. The CDR3 sequence: CASSQSVTGGNQPQHF. The CDR3 bases are TGCGCCAGCAGTCAATCGGTAACAGGTGGGAATCAGCCCCAGCATTTT.

The J gene is TRBJ2-6, the V gene TRBV19; D ambiguous. Per the germline V gene, CDR1 is LNHDA and CDR2 is SQIVND (reference sequence). V dropped 4 bases and J dropped 5 bases, with 21 bases sitting between them. This CDR3 spans 18 amino acids. This CDR3 is CASSRALTSQSRANVLTF. The CDR3 DNA reads TGTGCCAGTAGTAGAGCGCTGACATCACAAAGTCGGGCCAACGTCCTGACTTTC.

This chain connects TRBV7-8 to TRBJ2-3; D perhaps matches TRBD2 (7 bases). The CDR3 loop spans 12 amino acids. Deletions cut 3 bases from V and 8 bases from J, with 9 bases between. CDR1 is SGHVS, CDR2 FQNEAQ, per germline. The CDR3, as DNA: TGTGCCAGCAGCTTGGGGGGGCCTACGCAGTATTTT. Protein: CASSLGGPTQYF. The variable domain in full, completed from reference TRBV7-8 and TRBJ2-3, reads GAGVSQSPRYKVAKRGQDVALRCDPISGHVSLFWYQQALGQGPEFLTYFQNEAQLDKSGLPSDRFFAERPEGSVSTLKIQRTQQEDSAVYLCASSLGGPTQYFGPGTRLTVL.

V is TRBV27 and J is TRBJ2-7, with D perhaps matching TRBD2 (5 bases). The ends were cut back, 3 bases at V and 9 bases at J, with 12 bases in the middle. The germline CDR1 and CDR2 sequences are MNHEY and SMNVEV (reference sequence). The CDR3 contains 12 residues. The CDR3 spells CASSFPGKGQYF. The CDR3 coding sequence is TGTGCCAGCAGTTTCCCGGGGAAAGGGCAGTACTTC.

The V and J genes are TRBV11-1 and TRBJ2-7; D call uncertain. There are 13 residues in the CDR3. Germline lookup yields CDR1 SGHAT and CDR2 FQDESV (reference sequence). The ends were cut back, 4 bases at V and 6 bases at J, with 13 bases in the middle. CDR3 bases: TGTGCCAGCAGCTCGCCCCCTCTGTTCGAGCAGTACTTC. Translated, it gives CASSSPPLFEQYF.

The chain is built from TRBV4-3 and TRBJ2-1; 11 bases line up with TRBD2. Germline V gives CDR1 LGHNA, CDR2 YSLEER. This CDR3 region has 16 residues. V gave up 1 base and J gave up 7 bases; unmatched junction bases: 6. CDR3 nucleotide sequence: TGCGCCAGCAGCCAAGGACTAGCGGGGAGGGGAAATGAGCAGTTCTTC. This translates into CASSQGLAGRGNEQFF.

About this clone: This could be a read error, since a much larger clone is one nucleotide away. The same CDR3 is also encoded by other DNA sequences in this sample. The V call is TRBV7-2, the J call TRBJ2-1; D remains unclear. The germline CDR1 and CDR2 sequences are SGHTA and FQGNSA. V was pared by 1 base and J by 5 bases, with 0 bases between. The CDR3 runs 11 residues. CDR3 loop: CASSLDNEQFF. The CDR3 DNA reads as TGTGCCAGCAGCTTAGACAATGAGCAGTTCTTC.

The chain combines TRBV7-6 with TRBJ1-5, with D unresolved. V was trimmed by 3 bases and J by 7 bases, leaving 7 bases between them. There are 12 residues in the CDR3. Germline-derived CDR1 and CDR2 are SGHVS and FNYEAQ. In DNA, the CDR3 is TGTGCCAGCAGCTTCCCCGGCCAGCCCCAGCATTTT. Protein sequence: CASSFPGQPQHF.

The genes are TRBV6-1 and TRBJ2-7; 7 bases fit TRBD2. V was clipped by 5 bases and J by 2 bases; unmatched bases: 9. Germline V lookup: CDR1 MNHNS, CDR2 SASEGT. CDR3 length: 15 amino acids. CDR3 loop: CASSRGGTVAYEQYF. CDR3 sequence (DNA): TGTGCCAGCAGTCGGGGAGGGACCGTAGCCTACGAGCAGTACTTC.

This clone was found once. This chain connects TRBV5-4 to TRBJ2-5; D remains unclear. Trimming left V 2 bases short and J 4 bases short, with 21 bases between. The CDR3 is 17 residues long. Germline CDR1 reads SGHNT; CDR2 reads YYREEE (reference sequence). DNA of the CDR3: TGTGCCAGCAGCTTTTCAGTAGCTGTCAAATCGGGAGAGACCCAGTACTTC. Protein: CASSFSVAVKSGETQYF.

V gene TRBV5-1 combines with J gene TRBJ2-2; a weak D match, TRBD1 (6 bases). Germline CDR1 reads SGHRS; CDR2 reads YFSETQ. V was trimmed by 1 base and J by 7 bases, leaving 11 bases between them. The length of the CDR3 is 14 residues. DNA for the CDR3: TGCGCCAGCAGCTTGCTACAGGGCCACGGGGAGCTGTTTTTT. Protein product: CASSLLQGHGELFF.

The gene calls are TRBV5-6 and TRBJ1-1; no definite D call. V was trimmed by 0 bases and J by 0 bases, leaving 6 bases between them. Germline CDR1 is SGHDT and CDR2 is YYEEEE. CDR3 size: 14 residues. The chain's CDR3 is CASSLGTVNTEAFF. The CDR3 DNA is TGTGCCAGCAGCTTGGGGACCGTGAACACTGAAGCTTTCTTT.

A single count supports this clone. The chain links TRBV2 to TRBJ2-1; a possible D gene is TRBD2 (6 bases). Germline V gives CDR1 SNHLY, CDR2 FYNNEI. The CDR3 is 16 residues long. Trimming pared 1 base from V and 3 bases from J, leaving 13 bases between. CDR3 sequence reads: CASSEVADAYYNEQFF. The CDR3, as DNA: TGTGCCAGCAGTGAAGTAGCGGACGCTTACTACAATGAGCAGTTCTTC.

This clone was counted between two and nine times. The V gene is TRBV19, the J gene TRBJ2-7; possible D gene TRBD2, 6 bases. The CDR3 loop spans 13 amino acids. Trimming took off 5 bases at V and 7 bases at J, with 15 bases between the two ends. The V gene's germline CDR1 is LNHDA and CDR2 SQIVND (reference sequence). The CDR3 loop reads CASSGRDAGEQYF. CDR3 nucleotides: TGTGCCAGTAGTGGGCGGGACGCGGGTGAGCAGTACTTC.

The chain recombines TRBV6-6 with TRBJ1-1, with a possible D match to TRBD1 (5 bases). The CDR3 spans 13 residues. Per germline, CDR1 MNHNY and CDR2 SVGAGI (reference sequence). Trimming took off 2 bases at V and 10 bases at J, with 14 bases between the two ends. The chain's CDR3 is CASSYREGEGAFF. CDR3 DNA: TGTGCCAGCAGTTACCGGGAAGGGGAGGGAGCTTTCTTT.

To note about this clone: Since a much larger clone is just one base distant, this may be a read error. V usage is TRBV11-2 and J usage is TRBJ2-7, with unresolved D. The V gene's germline CDR1 is SGHAT and CDR2 FQNNGV. This CDR3 is built from 11 residues. Trimming removed 4 bases at V and 3 bases at J, with 4 bases between. CDR3 DNA sequence: TGTGCCAGCAGCTCCGGCTACGAGCAGTACTTC. Translated, it gives CASSSGYEQYF.